Listed below are T cell receptor beta chains from one sample, sequenced in a study of blood T cells in healthy people across ages. From the 5' RACE reads, TCRdb called clonotypes with MiXCR, one entry per CDR3 protein. The sample records about 280,000 distinct CDR3 sequences, roughly 29% being singletons. Sequencing was done on a sample of blood. The receptors stem from a woman aged 70 to 79 in good health. The conserved cysteine and the conserved F or W are not part of the CDR3 here. Each record gives: J gene, V gene, CDR3 protein.

j_call: .; v_call: TRBV20-1; cdr3_aa: SARKTSGGYEQY
j_call: TRBJ1-1; v_call: TRBV18; cdr3_aa: ASSPEGSAAF
j_call: TRBJ1-1; v_call: TRBV12-3/TRBV12-4; cdr3_aa: ASSQQRNTEAF
j_call: TRBJ2-7; v_call: TRBV28; cdr3_aa: ATAAVREQY
j_call: TRBJ2-1; v_call: TRBV20-1; cdr3_aa: SAEQRRAGYNEQF
j_call: TRBJ1-2; v_call: TRBV29-1; cdr3_aa: SAGGTGI
j_call: TRBJ2-7; v_call: TRBV5-1; cdr3_aa: ASSLPGDEQY
j_call: .; v_call: TRBV27; cdr3_aa: ASRGTPPYEQY
j_call: TRBJ2-2; v_call: TRBV23-1; cdr3_aa: ASSPRDSYTGELF
j_call: TRBJ1-2; v_call: TRBV5-1; cdr3_aa: ASRQGGSDGYT
j_call: TRBJ2-1; v_call: TRBV5-1; cdr3_aa: ASGLESESGRSSYNEQF
j_call: .; v_call: TRBV6-2/TRBV6-3; cdr3_aa: ASRPGQTYQETQY
j_call: TRBJ2-5; v_call: TRBV20-1; cdr3_aa: SASPRTGRWETQY
j_call: TRBJ2-5; v_call: TRBV2; cdr3_aa: ASLRGSSGETQY
j_call: TRBJ2-3; v_call: TRBV20-1; cdr3_aa: SASSSGLRTDTQY
j_call: TRBJ2-1; v_call: TRBV29-1; cdr3_aa: SVARGNEQF
j_call: TRBJ1-4; v_call: TRBV20-1; cdr3_aa: SARTGTVTNEKLF
j_call: TRBJ2-7; v_call: TRBV21-1; cdr3_aa: ASSKAREKSSYEQY
j_call: TRBJ2-2; v_call: TRBV11-2; cdr3_aa: ASSQGTSPLNTGELF
j_call: TRBJ1-6; v_call: TRBV6-6; cdr3_aa: ASSYSGGNSPLH
j_call: TRBJ1-6; v_call: TRBV4-3; cdr3_aa: ASSQDRIDNSPLH
j_call: TRBJ2-1; v_call: TRBV11-2; cdr3_aa: ASSLAGGAYNEQF
j_call: TRBJ2-1; v_call: TRBV19; cdr3_aa: ASSGDKAGGDEQF
j_call: TRBJ2-3; v_call: TRBV10-3; cdr3_aa: AISEPSLAGVTDTQY
j_call: TRBJ2-2; v_call: TRBV14; cdr3_aa: ASSPTPRGRGAGELF
j_call: TRBJ2-7; v_call: TRBV7-2; cdr3_aa: ASSLTHDEQY
j_call: TRBJ2-7; v_call: TRBV10-3; cdr3_aa: AIRMSGTGTYEQY
j_call: TRBJ1-1; v_call: TRBV12-3/TRBV12-4; cdr3_aa: ASSRQDNTEAF
j_call: TRBJ1-3; v_call: TRBV9; cdr3_aa: ASSVTGILSGNTIY
j_call: TRBJ2-1; v_call: TRBV9; cdr3_aa: ASSQIGTAGTNEQF
j_call: TRBJ1-4; v_call: TRBV12-3/TRBV12-4; cdr3_aa: ASRQGVYEKLF
j_call: TRBJ1-1; v_call: TRBV11-2; cdr3_aa: ACSRENTEAF
j_call: TRBJ2-7; v_call: TRBV6-5; cdr3_aa: ASRRGTIRDEQY
j_call: TRBJ2-7; v_call: TRBV4-1; cdr3_aa: ASSQDLLGLAGENEQY
j_call: TRBJ1-3; v_call: TRBV28; cdr3_aa: AGSLSNRVPSGNTIY
j_call: TRBJ2-7; v_call: TRBV10-3; cdr3_aa: AISLTQENEQY
j_call: TRBJ1-4; v_call: TRBV12-3/TRBV12-4; cdr3_aa: ASSSFDRSLKQEKLF
j_call: TRBJ1-2; v_call: TRBV28; cdr3_aa: ASSLSPGHRELSYGYT
j_call: TRBJ2-5; v_call: TRBV12-3/TRBV12-4; cdr3_aa: ASSLQGTKETQY
j_call: TRBJ2-5; v_call: TRBV20-1; cdr3_aa: SAHYPGSGPPF
j_call: TRBJ1-1; v_call: TRBV10-2; cdr3_aa: ASSPFSQNTEAF
j_call: TRBJ2-7; v_call: TRBV3-1; cdr3_aa: ASSQEYSREQY
j_call: TRBJ1-4; v_call: TRBV4-1; cdr3_aa: ASSQDLMTRTYSEKLF
j_call: TRBJ1-3; v_call: TRBV13; cdr3_aa: ASSLQPDAGGNTIY
j_call: .; v_call: TRBV14; cdr3_aa: ASSQGLAGWDEQF
j_call: TRBJ2-1; v_call: TRBV18; cdr3_aa: ASSSELNEQF
j_call: TRBJ1-1; v_call: TRBV28; cdr3_aa: ASSLVPGRVNTEAF
j_call: TRBJ2-7; v_call: TRBV4-1; cdr3_aa: ASSQALAGYEQY
j_call: TRBJ1-5; v_call: TRBV6-5; cdr3_aa: ASSYSVDAGQPQH
j_call: TRBJ2-3; v_call: TRBV7-2; cdr3_aa: ASSMGTASRTDTQY